This T cell receptor (beta chain) was captured by sequencing in a study of T-cell memory formation after mild COVID-19. Study-wide context: For the most part, TCR clusters were specific to one donor. Study observations and caveats: The finding that pre-infection memory included some responding clones suggested that cross-reactive memory joined. Contracting CD4+ clones were located mainly in CM and EM, and CD8+ clones in EMRA.

Concerning this clonotype itself: Its antigen is not known.

TCRalpha and TCRbeta libraries used 5'RACE with constant-segment primers and UMIs. One entry per CDR3 protein results from TCRdb running MiXCR on the 5' RACE reads. This sample carries roughly 200,000 distinct CDR3 sequences, approximately 16% of them seen once, and the ten largest clones take approximately 2.1%. CDR3 size: 11 residues. Between the trimmed V and J ends, which lost 2 bases and 9 bases, there was a span of 7 bases. J is TRBJ1-1 and V is TRBV12-3 or TRBV12-4; D is unclear. Sequenced material: PBMCs or a T cell subset sorted from them (not recorded which). The source is an adult woman who had mild COVID-19 (a few samples of this study predate the infection). Cell type and time point are not known. The CDR3 sequence is CASSLLSQAFF. CDR3 coding DNA: TGTGCCAGCAGTTTACTATCCCAAGCTTTCTTT.